This T cell receptor (beta chain) stems from a study of OX40 agonist ivuxolimab in advanced cancers. The V segment lost 0 bases and the J segment 5 bases; nucleotides outside the gene matches: 4. This CDR3 is 15 amino acids long. Germline V lookup: CDR1 LGHNA, CDR2 YSLEER. Profiling relied on immunoSEQ multiplex PCR, and the TCRdb table lists in-frame clones only, not all of them. The data show 15,000 to 20,000 clones, with around nine tenths seen just once and roughly 70% held by the top ten. The sample in question was CD4+ or CD8+ T cells sorted from blood, obtained in a trial of the OX40 agonist ivuxolimab. The chain has TRBV4-3 and TRBJ2-5; 9 positions match TRBD1. The receptor was isolated from an adult with an advanced solid tumor such as melanoma, head and neck, liver or kidney cancer. The DNA for the CDR3 is TGCGCCAGCAGCCAAGATTTAGGACAGGGGGAGACCCAGTACTTC. Its translation: CASSQDLGQGETQYF.